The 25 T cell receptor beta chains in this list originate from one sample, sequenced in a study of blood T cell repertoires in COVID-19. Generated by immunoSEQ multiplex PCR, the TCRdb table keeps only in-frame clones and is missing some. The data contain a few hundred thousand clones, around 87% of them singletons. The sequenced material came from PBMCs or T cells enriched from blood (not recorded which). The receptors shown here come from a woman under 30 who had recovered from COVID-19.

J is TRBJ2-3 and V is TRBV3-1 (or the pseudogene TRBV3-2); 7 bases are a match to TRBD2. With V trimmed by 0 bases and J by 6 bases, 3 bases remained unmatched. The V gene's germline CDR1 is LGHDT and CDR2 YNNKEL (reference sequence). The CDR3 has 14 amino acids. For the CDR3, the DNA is TGTGCCAGCAGCCAAGAACTCGGGAGGGATACGCAGTATTTT. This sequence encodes CASSQELGRDTQYF.

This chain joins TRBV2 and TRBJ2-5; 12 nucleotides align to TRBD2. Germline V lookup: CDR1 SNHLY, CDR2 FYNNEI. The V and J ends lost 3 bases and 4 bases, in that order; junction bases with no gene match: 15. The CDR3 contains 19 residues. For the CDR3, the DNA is TGTGCCAGCAGTGATCCTAGCGGGGGGGCGGGAACTAGACGAGAGACCCAGTACTTC. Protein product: CASSDPSGGAGTRRETQYF. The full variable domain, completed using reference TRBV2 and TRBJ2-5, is EPEVTQTPSHQVTQMGQEVILRCVPISNHLYFYWYRQILGQKVEFLVSFYNNEISEKSEIFDDQFSVERPDGSNFTLKIRSTKLEDSAMYFCASSDPSGGAGTRRETQYFGPGTRLLVL.

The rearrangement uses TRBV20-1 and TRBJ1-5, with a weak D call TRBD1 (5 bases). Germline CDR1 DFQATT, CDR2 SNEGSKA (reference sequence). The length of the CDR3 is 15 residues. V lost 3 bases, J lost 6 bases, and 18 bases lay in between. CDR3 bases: TGCAGTGCTAGTGGGATCCCAGGGATCAGTCAGCCCCAGCATTTT. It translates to CSASGIPGISQPQHF.

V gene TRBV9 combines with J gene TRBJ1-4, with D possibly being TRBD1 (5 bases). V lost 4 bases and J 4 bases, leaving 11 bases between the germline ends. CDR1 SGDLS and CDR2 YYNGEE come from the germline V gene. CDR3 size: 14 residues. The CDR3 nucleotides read TGTGCCAGCAGCCCTGGGACTTATAATGAAAAACTGTTTTTT. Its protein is CASSPGTYNEKLFF.

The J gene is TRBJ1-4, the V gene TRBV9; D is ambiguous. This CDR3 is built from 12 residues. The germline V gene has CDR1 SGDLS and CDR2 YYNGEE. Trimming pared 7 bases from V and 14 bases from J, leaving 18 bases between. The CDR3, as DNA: TGTGCCAGCGGAAGTAGGACTTCCGTCCTGTTTTTT. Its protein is CASGSRTSVLFF.

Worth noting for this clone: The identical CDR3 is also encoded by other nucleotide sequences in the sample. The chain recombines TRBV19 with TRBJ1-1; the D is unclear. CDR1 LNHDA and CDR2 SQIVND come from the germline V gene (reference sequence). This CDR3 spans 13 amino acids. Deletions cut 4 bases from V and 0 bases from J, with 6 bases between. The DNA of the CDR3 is TGTGCCAGTAGTACTCAGGTGAACACTGAAGCTTTCTTT. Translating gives CASSTQVNTEAFF.

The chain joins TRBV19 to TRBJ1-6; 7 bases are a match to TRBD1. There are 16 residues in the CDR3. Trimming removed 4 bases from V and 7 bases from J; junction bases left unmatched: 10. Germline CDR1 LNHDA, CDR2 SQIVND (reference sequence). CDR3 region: CASSTLGTAGNSPLHF. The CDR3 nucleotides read TGTGCCAGTAGTACCCTTGGGACAGCTGGCAATTCACCCCTCCACTTT. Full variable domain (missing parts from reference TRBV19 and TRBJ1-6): DGGITQSPKYLFRKEGQNVTLSCEQNLNHDAMYWYRQDPGQGLRLIYYSQIVNDFQKGDIAEGYSVSREKKESFPLTVTSAQKNPTAFYLCASSTLGTAGNSPLHFGNGTRLTVT.

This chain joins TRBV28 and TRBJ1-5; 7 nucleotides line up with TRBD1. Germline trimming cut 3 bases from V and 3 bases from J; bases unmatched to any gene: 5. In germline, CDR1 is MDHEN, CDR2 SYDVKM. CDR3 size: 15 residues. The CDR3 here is CASSFTGQVNQPQHF. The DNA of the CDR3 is TGTGCCAGCAGTTTCACCGGACAGGTCAATCAGCCCCAGCATTTT.

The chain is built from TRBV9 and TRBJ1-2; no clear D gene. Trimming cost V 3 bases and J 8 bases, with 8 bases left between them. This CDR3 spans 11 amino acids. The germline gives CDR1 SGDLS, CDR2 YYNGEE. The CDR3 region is CASSGLEGYTF. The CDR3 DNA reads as TGTGCCAGCAGCGGGCTGGAGGGCTACACCTTC.

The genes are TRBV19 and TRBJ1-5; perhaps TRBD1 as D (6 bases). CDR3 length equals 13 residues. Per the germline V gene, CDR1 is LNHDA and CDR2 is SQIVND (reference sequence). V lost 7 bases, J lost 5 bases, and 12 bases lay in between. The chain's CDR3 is CASTGTIYQPQHF. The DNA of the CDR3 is TGTGCCAGTACTGGGACAATCTATCAGCCCCAGCATTTT.

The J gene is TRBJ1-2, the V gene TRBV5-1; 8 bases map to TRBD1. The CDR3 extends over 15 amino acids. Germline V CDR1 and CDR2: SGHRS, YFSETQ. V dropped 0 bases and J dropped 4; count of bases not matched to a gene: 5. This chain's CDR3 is CASSLGQGRPYGYTF. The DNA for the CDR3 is TGCGCCAGCAGCTTGGGACAGGGGCGCCCCTATGGCTACACCTTC. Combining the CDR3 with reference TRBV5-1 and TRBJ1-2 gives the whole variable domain KAGVTQTPRYLIKTRGQQVTLSCSPISGHRSVSWYQQTPGQGLQFLFEYFSETQRNKGNFPGRFSGRQFSNSRSEMNVSTLELGDSALYLCASSLGQGRPYGYTFGSGTRLTVV.

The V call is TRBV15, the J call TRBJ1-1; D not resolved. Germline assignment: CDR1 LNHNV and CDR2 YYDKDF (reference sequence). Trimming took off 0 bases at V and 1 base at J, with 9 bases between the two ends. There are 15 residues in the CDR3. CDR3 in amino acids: CATSRDLLENTEAFF. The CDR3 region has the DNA TGTGCCACCAGCAGAGATTTGTTAGAGAACACTGAAGCTTTCTTT.

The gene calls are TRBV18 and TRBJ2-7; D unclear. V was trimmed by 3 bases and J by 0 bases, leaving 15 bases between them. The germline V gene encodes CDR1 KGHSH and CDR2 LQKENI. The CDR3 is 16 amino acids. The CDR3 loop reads CASSPETLPYSYEQYF. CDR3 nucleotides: TGTGCCAGCTCACCGGAGACTTTGCCCTACTCCTACGAGCAGTACTTC.

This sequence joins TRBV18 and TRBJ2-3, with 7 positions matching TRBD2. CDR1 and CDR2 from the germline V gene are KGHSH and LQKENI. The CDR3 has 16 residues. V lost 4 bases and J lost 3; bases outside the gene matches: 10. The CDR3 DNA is TGTGCCAGCTCACGTCGGGGGGAAAGTAGAACAGATACGCAGTATTTT. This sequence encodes CASSRRGESRTDTQYF.

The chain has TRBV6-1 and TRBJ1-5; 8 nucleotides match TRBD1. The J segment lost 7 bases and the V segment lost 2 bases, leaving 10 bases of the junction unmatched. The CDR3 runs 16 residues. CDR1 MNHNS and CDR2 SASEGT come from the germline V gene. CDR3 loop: CASSELTGQGWQPQHF. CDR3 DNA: TGTGCCAGCAGTGAATTAACCGGACAGGGCTGGCAGCCCCAGCATTTT.

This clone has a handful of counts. CDR3 loop: CASSLGDGRYNEQFF. CDR3 coding DNA: TGTGCCAGCAGCTTAGGGGATGGGAGGTACAATGAGCAGTTCTTC. The genes are TRBV7-8 and TRBJ2-1; D is possibly TRBD2 (6 bases). Trimming cost V 1 base and J 4 bases, with 11 bases left between them. Germline CDR1 and CDR2: SGHVS and FQNEAQ. The CDR3 has 15 amino acids. The variable domain in full, with the rest retrieved from reference TRBV7-8 and TRBJ2-1, is GAGVSQSPRYKVAKRGQDVALRCDPISGHVSLFWYQQALGQGPEFLTYFQNEAQLDKSGLPSDRFFAERPEGSVSTLKIQRTQQEDSAVYLCASSLGDGRYNEQFFGPGTRLTVL.

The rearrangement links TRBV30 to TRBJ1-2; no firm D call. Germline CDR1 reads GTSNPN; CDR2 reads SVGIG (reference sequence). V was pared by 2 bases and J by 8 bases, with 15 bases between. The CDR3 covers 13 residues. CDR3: CAWSLPLDGGYTF. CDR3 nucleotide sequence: TGTGCCTGGAGTCTACCACTCGACGGGGGCTACACCTTC.

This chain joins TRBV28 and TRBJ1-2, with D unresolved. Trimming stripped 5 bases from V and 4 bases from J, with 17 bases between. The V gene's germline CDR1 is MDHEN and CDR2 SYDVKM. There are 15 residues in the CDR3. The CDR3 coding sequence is TGTGCCAGCAGTCCCCCTTGGCCAGGAGGCTATGGCTACACCTTC. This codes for CASSPPWPGGYGYTF.

CDR3 sequence: CASSLRSAGVETQYF. The CDR3 coding sequence is TGTGCCAGCAGTTTAAGGAGCGCGGGGGTAGAGACCCAGTACTTC. This chain connects TRBV28 to TRBJ2-5, with 7 positions matching TRBD2. Looked up from germline, CDR1 is MDHEN and CDR2 is SYDVKM. The CDR3 loop spans 15 amino acids. The trim removed 2 bases at V and 4 bases at J, leaving 7 bases unmatched. The full variable domain, rest sourced from reference TRBV28 and TRBJ2-5, is DVKVTQSSRYLVKRTGEKVFLECVQDMDHENMFWYRQDPGLGLRLIYFSYDVKMKEKGDIPEGYSVSREKKERFSLILESASTNQTSMYLCASSLRSAGVETQYFGPGTRLLVL.

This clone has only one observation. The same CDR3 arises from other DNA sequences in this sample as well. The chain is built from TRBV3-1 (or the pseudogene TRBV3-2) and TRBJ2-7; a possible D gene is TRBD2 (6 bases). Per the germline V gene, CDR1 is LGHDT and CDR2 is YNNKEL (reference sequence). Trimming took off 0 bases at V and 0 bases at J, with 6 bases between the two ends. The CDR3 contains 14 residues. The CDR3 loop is CASSQEGLSYEQYF. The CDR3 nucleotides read TGTGCCAGCAGCCAAGAGGGACTCTCCTACGAGCAGTACTTC.

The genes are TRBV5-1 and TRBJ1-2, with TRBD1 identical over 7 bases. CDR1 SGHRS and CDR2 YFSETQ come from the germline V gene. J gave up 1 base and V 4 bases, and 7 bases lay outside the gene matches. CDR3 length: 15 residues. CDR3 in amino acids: CASSEGTAGNYGYTF. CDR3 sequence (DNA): TGCGCCAGCAGCGAAGGGACAGCCGGTAACTATGGCTACACCTTC.

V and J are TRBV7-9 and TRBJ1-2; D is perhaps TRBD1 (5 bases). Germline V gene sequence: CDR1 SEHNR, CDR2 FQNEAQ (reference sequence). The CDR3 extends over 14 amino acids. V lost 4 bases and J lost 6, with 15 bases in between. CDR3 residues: CASSSSGRLDGYTF. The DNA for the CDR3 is TGTGCCAGCAGCTCCTCAGGGAGGTTGGATGGCTACACCTTC.

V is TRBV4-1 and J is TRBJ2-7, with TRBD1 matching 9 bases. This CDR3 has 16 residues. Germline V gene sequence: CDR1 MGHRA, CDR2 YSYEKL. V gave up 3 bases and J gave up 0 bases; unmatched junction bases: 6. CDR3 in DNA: TGCGCCAGCAGCCAGGCCACAGGGGGCTTCTCCTACGAGCAGTACTTC. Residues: CASSQATGGFSYEQYF.

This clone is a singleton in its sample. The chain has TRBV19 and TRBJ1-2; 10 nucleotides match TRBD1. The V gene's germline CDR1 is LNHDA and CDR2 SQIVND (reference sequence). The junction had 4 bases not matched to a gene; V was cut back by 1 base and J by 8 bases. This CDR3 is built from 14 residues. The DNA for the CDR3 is TGTGCCAGTAGTATAGGGGGACAGGGGCGAGGCTACACCTTC. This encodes CASSIGGQGRGYTF.

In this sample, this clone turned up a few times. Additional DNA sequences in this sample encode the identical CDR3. The CDR3 reads CASSKDRNQPQHF. Written as DNA, the CDR3 is TGTGCCAGTAGTAAGGACAGAAATCAGCCCCAGCATTTT. The J gene is TRBJ1-5, the V gene TRBV19, with D possibly being TRBD1 (6 bases). Per the germline V gene, CDR1 is LNHDA and CDR2 is SQIVND (reference sequence). CDR3 length: 13 amino acids. Trimming stripped 4 bases from V and 4 bases from J, with 8 bases between.